The 4 T cell receptor beta chains below all came from one sample that was sequenced in a study of blood T cell repertoires in COVID-19 (TCRdb year 2020). Library prep was done by the immunoSEQ multiplex PCR assay. The immuneACCESS repertoire file appears here via TCRdb, limited to in-frame rearrangements. These files lack a portion of the clones; in checked studies, under half of the deficit traces to unresolved V genes, and the cause of the others is not known. The sample data list more than 100,000 clones, and approximately 84% of these were observed just once. Approximately 12% of the sample is taken by the ten largest. Sequenced sample: peripheral blood. The source of these receptors is a human donor in a cohort sampled during active COVID-19.

This chain joins TRBV15 and TRBJ1-6; D may be TRBD1 (5 bases). The CDR3 extends over 16 amino acids. V lost 5 bases and J lost 5, with 16 bases in between. The germline CDR1 and CDR2 sequences are LNHNV and YYDKDF (reference sequence). CDR3 sequence reads: CATSPRAGMDNSPLHF. In DNA, the CDR3 is TGTGCCACCAGCCCTAGGGCAGGGATGGATAATTCACCCCTCCACTTT.

V is TRBV7-2 and J is TRBJ2-7; 7 nucleotides match TRBD2. Per germline, CDR1 SGHTA and CDR2 FQGNSA. The CDR3 extends over 13 amino acids. The ends lost 4 bases at V and 7 bases at J; junction bases unmatched: 7. The CDR3 sequence: CASSSGSGGEQYF. Written as DNA, the CDR3 is TGTGCCAGCAGCTCGGGCTCCGGGGGGGAGCAGTACTTC.

This sequence joins TRBV11-1 and TRBJ2-2; the D gene is possibly TRBD2 (5 bases). Germline CDR1 reads SGHAT; CDR2 reads FQDESV (reference sequence). Trimming shortened V by 8 bases and J by 9 bases, and 13 bases separated the two germline ends. This CDR3 region has 12 residues. CDR3 in amino acids: CASLSRGRELFF. CDR3 sequence (DNA): TGTGCCAGCCTTAGTCGGGGTCGGGAGCTGTTTTTT. Looking up the rest from reference TRBV11-1 and TRBJ2-2 gives the full variable domain: EAEVAQSPRYKITEKSQAVAFWCDPISGHATLYWYRQILGQGPELLVQFQDESVVDDSQLPKDRFSAERLKGVDSTLKIQPAELGDSAMYLCASLSRGRELFFGEGSRLTVL.

The V gene is TRBV19, the J gene TRBJ1-3; D is possibly TRBD1 (6 bases). The germline CDR1 and CDR2 sequences are LNHDA and SQIVND (reference sequence). V was trimmed by 6 bases and J by 0 bases, leaving 21 bases between them. This CDR3 has 18 residues. This chain's CDR3 is CASSRALMGARSGNTIYF. In nucleotides, the CDR3 is TGTGCCAGTAGCAGGGCGCTGATGGGGGCCCGCTCTGGAAACACCATATATTTT.